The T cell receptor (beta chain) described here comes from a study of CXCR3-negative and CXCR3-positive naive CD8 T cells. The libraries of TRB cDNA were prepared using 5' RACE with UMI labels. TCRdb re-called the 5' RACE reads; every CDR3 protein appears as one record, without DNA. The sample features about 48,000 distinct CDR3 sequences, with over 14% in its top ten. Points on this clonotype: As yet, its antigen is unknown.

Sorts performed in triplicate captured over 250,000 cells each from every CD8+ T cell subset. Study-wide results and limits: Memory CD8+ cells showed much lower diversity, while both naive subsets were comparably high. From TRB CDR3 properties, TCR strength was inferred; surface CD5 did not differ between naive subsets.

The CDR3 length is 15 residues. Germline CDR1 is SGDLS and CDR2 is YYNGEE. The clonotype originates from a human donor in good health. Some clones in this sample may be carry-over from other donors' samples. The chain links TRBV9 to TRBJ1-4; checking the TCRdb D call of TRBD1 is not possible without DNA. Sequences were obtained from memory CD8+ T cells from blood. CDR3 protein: CASSVEAGRNEKLFF.